The source of this TCR beta chain is a study of naive and memory T cell subsets. General observations from the study: RNA-based TCR counts may shift with T cell activation and differentiation.

An equimolar mix of two oligonucleotides served as the beta constant-region primer for TRBC1 and TRBC2. Four rounds of PCR amplified the ligated cDNA using nested alpha and beta constant-region primers plus SP2. TCRdb re-derived calls from the UMI-ligation and nested PCR reads in MiXCR, one entry per CDR3 protein. The sample carries 130,000 to 150,000 distinct CDR3 sequences, 15% to 20% recorded once. V was cut by 3 bases and J by 5 bases, with 11 bases left in between. This CDR3 region has 14 residues. Per the germline V gene, CDR1 is MDHEN and CDR2 is SYDVKM. Comments on this clonotype: Its antigen is currently unknown.

Sequential positive selection took CD4 T cells first, then CD8 T cells. The material sequenced was naive CD4+ T cells from blood. The chain has TRBV28 and TRBJ1-5; possibly TRBD1 for D (5 bases). The clonotype was recovered from a human donor in good health. The CDR3 here is CASSFGRVDQPQHF. The CDR3 DNA reads as TGTGCCAGCAGTTTCGGCAGGGTCGATCAGCCCCAGCATTTT.